What follows is one TCR beta chain and its context. The antigen remains undetermined. The data belong to a study of radiotherapy plus CTLA-4 blockade in lung cancer. Study summary: Patients showed objective responses in 15% to 20% of cases and disease control in more than 25%.

Germline CDR1 and CDR2: LNHDA and SQIVND (reference sequence). The CDR3 runs 15 residues. With 3 bases removed from V and 5 bases from J, the gap between germline ends came to 13 bases. Sequencing used immunoSEQ multiplex PCR; TCRdb keeps in-frame clones, though not all of them. The sample gives around 45,000 clones, less than 85% of which show up once; about 9% is in the top ten. Findings of the study overall: An expansion of tumor-derived TCR clones occurred in blood after radiotherapy plus ipilimumab.

This chain uses TRBV19 with TRBJ2-2; D tentatively fits TRBD1 or TRBD2 (5 bases each). Sequenced material: peripheral blood, taken from a patient treated with radiotherapy plus ipilimumab. The TCR was taken from a human donor with non-small cell lung cancer who had stable disease on radiotherapy plus ipilimumab. The CDR3 nucleotides read TGTGCCAGTAGTATTGGGGGTTCCTGGACCGGGGAGCTGTTTTTT. This sequence encodes CASSIGGSWTGELFF.